This TCR beta chain came from a study of beta chain features in type 1 diabetes. This CDR3 comprises 19 residues. Germline assignment: CDR1 SGHVS and CDR2 FQNEAQ. Unmatched junction bases numbered 13, after V lost 4 bases and J lost 2 bases. This clone was counted ten times or more. The antigen remains unidentified. Expressed TCRB transcripts were sequenced because the isolated RNA had all been reverse transcribed beforehand. TCRdb keeps only in-frame clones here, not all; method: immunoSEQ multiplex PCR. This repertoire shows about 220,000 clones, 11% found once; its top ten account for over 1%. Cells sorted by CD45RO/CCR7/CD25/CD127/CD95/CD27 comprised CD4+ naive, central memory, regulatory and stem cell-like memory cells. Each sorted population was over 98% pure. Study-level findings and limits: PCR might pick shorter templates more often, in the same way for patients and controls. TCRB CDR3s from Type 1 diabetes patients were moderately but significantly shorter in all four CD4+ subsets.

The chain has TRBV7-8 and TRBJ2-3; 12 bases map to TRBD2. The sequence came from a man younger than 35 in good health. Input material: central memory CD4+ T cells from blood. The DNA of the CDR3 is TGTGCCAGCAGCTCTATATCTAGCGGGAGGGCCGGGTTCACAGATACGCAGTATTTT. Translating gives CASSSISSGRAGFTDTQYF. The variable domain in full, with the rest retrieved from reference TRBV7-8 and TRBJ2-3, is GAGVSQSPRYKVAKRGQDVALRCDPISGHVSLFWYQQALGQGPEFLTYFQNEAQLDKSGLPSDRFFAERPEGSVSTLKIQRTQQEDSAVYLCASSSISSGRAGFTDTQYFGPGTRLTVL.